Below are 8 T cell receptor beta chains sequenced from a single sample in a study of blood T cell repertoires in COVID-19. Libraries were prepared by immunoSEQ multiplex PCR; TCRdb keeps only in-frame clonotypes and omits some of them. The sample lists about 140,000 clones; 60% to 85% were seen once. Sequenced: peripheral blood. These receptors originate from a man aged 45 to 65 with acute or convalescent COVID-19.

The chain uses TRBV30 and TRBJ2-3, with TRBD2 matching over 11 bases. V was clipped by 5 bases and J by 5 bases; unmatched bases: 9. The CDR3 is 15 amino acids. Germline V gene lookup returns CDR1 GTSNPN and CDR2 SVGIG (reference sequence). CDR3 bases: TGTGCCTGGTCTTTTAGCGGGGGGGCGGGAGATACGCAGTATTTT. This codes for CAWSFSGGAGDTQYF.

This chain connects TRBV12-3 or TRBV12-4 to TRBJ1-2; D is unclear. V lost 0 bases and J 6 bases, leaving 5 bases between the germline ends. The CDR3 spans 12 residues. CDR3 residues: CASSLAGHGYTF. Written as DNA, the CDR3 is TGTGCCAGCAGTTTAGCGGGCCATGGCTACACCTTC.

V usage is TRBV6-5 and J usage is TRBJ2-7, with TRBD1 matching 8 bases. V shed 0 bases, J shed 3 bases, and the junction held 4 bases outside the gene matches. The CDR3 extends over 15 amino acids. Germline loops: CDR1 MNHEY, CDR2 SVGAGI. The CDR3, as DNA: TGTGCCAGCAGTTACTCGACCACAGGGGGCTACGAGCAGTACTTC. Translation gives CASSYSTTGGYEQYF.

The chain recombines TRBV2 with TRBJ2-5, with 8 nucleotides matching TRBD2. Germline V gene data show CDR1 as SNHLY and CDR2 as FYNNEI. This CDR3 has 16 residues. Trimming took 7 bases from V and 5 from J; bases not matched to a gene: 15. CDR3 sequence reads: CASIRTPGGGWETQYF. In nucleotides, the CDR3 is TGTGCCAGCATTAGAACCCCGGGGGGGGGATGGGAGACCCAGTACTTC.

The genes are TRBV9 and TRBJ1-3; 7 bases fit TRBD1. There are 16 residues in the CDR3. From germline, CDR1 is SGDLS and CDR2 YYNGEE. J was trimmed by 2 bases and V by 4 bases; bases with no gene match: 9. The CDR3 loop reads CASSILPTGAGNTIYF. As DNA, the CDR3 is TGTGCCAGCAGCATCCTACCCACAGGGGCTGGAAACACCATATATTTT.

This sequence joins TRBV18 and TRBJ1-1; 11 positions agree with TRBD1. V lost 6 bases and J lost 5; bases outside the gene matches: 2. The CDR3 runs 13 residues. CDR1 is KGHSH, CDR2 LQKENI, per germline. CDR3 nucleotide sequence: TGTGCCAGCTCCGGGACAGGGGGGACTGAAGCTTTCTTT. It is translated as CASSGTGGTEAFF.

V and J are TRBV19 and TRBJ1-3; D is perhaps TRBD1 (5 bases). This CDR3 spans 13 amino acids. The ends were cut back, 9 bases at V and 2 bases at J, with 11 bases in the middle. Germline CDR1 LNHDA, CDR2 SQIVND (reference sequence). The DNA of the CDR3 is TGTGCCAGCTCAGGGATCCCTGGAAACACCATATATTTT. Amino acid sequence: CASSGIPGNTIYF.

This chain links TRBV5-1 with TRBJ2-5; the D gene is possibly TRBD2 (6 bases). CDR1 is SGHRS, CDR2 YFSETQ, per germline. Deletions cut 4 bases from V and 5 bases from J, with 18 bases between. CDR3 length equals 15 residues. The CDR3 protein is CASSGSLLGGETQYF. CDR3 DNA: TGCGCCAGCAGCGGGAGCTTACTCGGAGGGGAGACCCAGTACTTC.